Listed below are T cell receptor beta chains from one sample, sequenced in a study of regulatory T cells in long-lasting Graves disease. TCRdb passed the multiplex PCR reads through MiXCR, listing each CDR3 protein once. The repertoire holds hundreds of thousands of distinct CDR3 sequences, with 15% to 20% as singletons. These data are also associated with another study on T cells in Graves' hyperthyroidism and ophthalmopathy.

Sequencing was performed on peripheral blood mononuclear cells (PBMCs), taken at new diagnosis, from a patient treated with antithyroid drugs. The source of these receptors is a middle-aged man with Graves disease. Both conserved end residues are part of each CDR3. A D gene is named only where the DNA matches it firmly. Where a row states a size, it is once, few, many or the class of an expanded clone; other rows omit it.

v_gene	j_gene	abundance	d_gene	len	CDR3aa	CDR3nt
TRBV3-1	TRBJ2-1	many	TRBD1	14	CASSLQGDYNEQFF	TGTGCCAGCAGCTTACAGGGGGACTACAATGAGCAGTTCTTC
TRBV5-6	TRBJ1-6	NA	NA	14	CASSLDNKGFPLHF	TGTGCCAGCAGCTTGGATAATAAGGGATTCCCCCTCCACTTT
TRBV7-2	TRBJ2-1	many	NA	15	CASSLVVGSYNEQFF	TGTGCCAGCAGCTTAGTGGTGGGATCCTACAATGAGCAGTTCTTC
TRBV5-1	TRBJ2-1	many	TRBD1	14	CASSFPTGDNEQFF	TGCGCCAGCAGTTTTCCGACAGGGGACAATGAGCAGTTCTTC
TRBV12-3/TRBV12-4	TRBJ2-7	few	TRBD2	15	CASSLRASGSYEQYF	TGTGCCAGCAGTTTACGCGCTAGCGGGAGCTACGAGCAGTACTTC
TRBV12-3/TRBV12-4	TRBJ2-2	NA	TRBD1	15	CASSFQTGATGELFF	TGTGCCAGCAGTTTTCAAACAGGGGCCACCGGGGAGCTGTTTTTT
TRBV4-1	TRBJ2-5	once	NA	14	CASSQGLIQETQYF	TGCGCCAGCAGCCAAGGACTGATACAAGAGACCCAGTACTTC
TRBV30	TRBJ1-2	NA	NA	14	CAWSVGGFFYGYTF	TGTGCCTGGAGTGTTGGAGGGTTTTTCTATGGCTACACCTTC
TRBV3-1	TRBJ1-2	NA	TRBD1	16	CASSRSPGTVVYGYTF	TGTGCCAGTAGCCGCTCCCCCGGGACAGTAGTCTATGGCTACACCTTC
TRBV27	TRBJ2-1	few	TRBD2	15	CASSLLGTSVYEQFF	TGTGCCAGCAGTTTACTAGGGACTAGCGTGTATGAGCAGTTCTTC
TRBV28	TRBJ2-1	many	NA	13	CASSLLDYNEQFF	TGTGCCAGCAGTCTACTAGACTACAATGAGCAGTTCTTC
TRBV30	TRBJ2-1	many	NA	11	CAWSVSGHQFF	TGTGCCTGGAGTGTATCGGGGCACCAGTTCTTC
TRBV28	TRBJ2-7	few	NA	15	CASSLFSGGGYEQYF	TGTGCCAGCAGTTTATTTTCGGGGGGCGGGTACGAGCAGTACTTC
TRBV2	TRBJ1-2	few	NA	21	CASSTPLRQGPILLSFYGYTF	TGTGCCAGCAGTACTCCCCTACGACAAGGCCCCATCCTGCTCTCCTTTTATGGCTACACCTTC
TRBV20-1	TRBJ1-1	many	NA	15	CSARVRQGGLTEAFF	TGCAGTGCTAGAGTCAGGCAGGGAGGATTAACCGAAGCTTTCTTT
TRBV7-9	TRBJ2-3	many	NA	16	CASSLARSPTINTQYF	TGTGCCAGCAGCTTAGCGAGGAGTCCCACGATAAATACGCAGTATTTT
TRBV7-3	TRBJ2-7	many	TRBD1	14	CASSLSGQGYEQYF	TGTGCCAGCAGCTTAAGTGGACAGGGCTACGAGCAGTACTTC
TRBV27	TRBJ2-7	many	TRBD2	17	CASRDGKQRGRFDEQYF	TGTGCCAGCAGGGACGGGAAGCAGCGGGGGCGGTTCGACGAGCAGTACTTC
TRBV5-8	TRBJ1-2	many	NA	15	CASSPWEGDPYGYTF	TGTGCCAGCAGCCCTTGGGAAGGAGATCCTTATGGCTACACCTTC
TRBV12-3/TRBV12-4	TRBJ1-1	once	NA	15	CASSNRTGRNTEAFF	TGTGCCAGCAGTAATCGAACAGGGAGGAACACTGAAGCTTTCTTT
TRBV5-6	TRBJ2-7	NA	NA	13	CASSLYRSYEQYF	TGTGCCAGCAGCTTGTACCGGTCCTACGAGCAGTACTTC
TRBV3-1	TRBJ2-7	few	TRBD2	20	CASSQERGLAGVKATYEQYF	TGTGCCAGCAGCCAAGAACGGGGACTAGCGGGGGTAAAAGCAACCTACGAGCAGTACTTC
TRBV28	TRBJ1-2	NA	TRBD1	15	CASSLNEGQGSGYTF	TGTGCCAGCAGTTTAAACGAGGGACAGGGCTCTGGCTACACCTTC
TRBV20-1	TRBJ2-3	many	TRBD2	14	CSAPLAGGADTQYF	TGCAGTGCACCCCTAGCGGGGGGGGCAGATACGCAGTATTTT
TRBV18	TRBJ2-7	many	TRBD1	14	CASSPKTGINEQYF	TGTGCCAGCTCACCGAAGACAGGGATCAACGAGCAGTACTTC
TRBV15	TRBJ2-5	NA	TRBD2	17	CATSSHGLAGGEETQYF	TGTGCCACCAGCTCGCATGGACTAGCGGGGGGAGAAGAGACCCAGTACTTC
TRBV5-1	TRBJ1-1	many	TRBD1	14	CASSFLTGGREAFF	TGCGCCAGCAGCTTCCTCACAGGGGGCCGTGAAGCTTTCTTT
TRBV5-1	TRBJ2-7	many	TRBD1	14	CASSVTGGSYEQYF	TGCGCCAGCAGCGTGACAGGGGGCTCCTACGAGCAGTACTTC
TRBV12-3/TRBV12-4	TRBJ2-5	many	TRBD1	16	CASTIGTGSLWETQYF	TGTGCCAGCACCATAGGGACAGGGAGCTTATGGGAGACCCAGTACTTC
TRBV5-4	TRBJ2-1	few	NA	15	CASSFGTLNYNEQFF	TGTGCCAGCAGCTTTGGGACTCTCAACTACAATGAGCAGTTCTTC
TRBV4-1	TRBJ2-1	many	TRBD1	13	CASTNDRGNEQFF	TGCGCCAGCACGAACGACAGGGGCAATGAGCAGTTCTTC
TRBV12-3/TRBV12-4	TRBJ1-5	many	NA	13	CACGGGNNQPQHF	TGTGCCTGTGGGGGCGGAAACAATCAGCCCCAGCATTTT
TRBV20-1	TRBJ2-7	many	TRBD2	14	CSALAGGLFYEQYF	TGCAGTGCTTTAGCGGGGGGCCTATTCTACGAGCAGTACTTC
TRBV7-2	TRBJ2-3	few	NA	17	CASSLAPTNSSQGTQYF	TGTGCCAGCAGCTTAGCCCCGACTAACTCCTCCCAGGGAACGCAGTATTTT
TRBV7-9	TRBJ1-1	many	NA	18	CASSLDWGAADMNTEAFF	TGTGCCAGCAGCTTAGATTGGGGGGCAGCTGATATGAACACTGAAGCTTTCTTT
TRBV11-3	TRBJ2-3	NA	NA	14	CASSLGSGIDTQYF	TGTGCCAGCAGCTTAGGTAGCGGAATAGATACGCAGTATTTT
TRBV5-6	TRBJ2-2	NA	NA	12	CASKGPTGELFF	TGTGCCAGCAAAGGGCCGACCGGGGAGCTGTTTTTT
TRBV28	TRBJ2-5	few	NA	15	CASGLGGNVVETQYF	TGTGCCAGCGGTTTAGGGGGTAATGTTGTCGAGACCCAGTACTTC
TRBV29-1	TRBJ2-5	NA	NA	13	CSAVRGPQETQYF	TGCAGCGCCGTCAGGGGACCTCAAGAGACCCAGTACTTC
TRBV4-3	TRBJ2-7	many	NA	18	CASSQILTGQQGSYEQYF	TGCGCCAGCAGCCAAATTCTAACTGGGCAGCAGGGATCATACGAGCAGTACTTC
TRBV7-2	TRBJ1-2	many	TRBD1	13	CASSPTGRHGYTF	TGTGCCAGCAGCCCGACAGGGAGGCATGGCTACACCTTC
TRBV6-1	TRBJ1-2	NA	NA	13	CASSEGQGGSYTF	TGTGCCAGCAGTGAGGGGCAGGGAGGAAGCTACACCTTC
TRBV20-1	TRBJ2-7	many	NA	14	CSAREGGLSYEQYF	TGCAGTGCTAGGGAAGGGGGTCTCTCCTACGAGCAGTACTTC
TRBV4-1	TRBJ2-7	NA	TRBD1	17	CASSQFPGTGRSYEQYF	TGCGCCAGCAGCCAATTTCCCGGGACAGGGCGGTCCTACGAGCAGTACTTC
TRBV5-8	TRBJ2-7	few	TRBD1	15	CASRGDRDRSTQQYF	TGTGCCAGCAGAGGGGATCGGGACAGATCTACGCAGCAGTACTTC
TRBV18	TRBJ2-5	many	NA	14	CASSPYGELETQYF	TGTGCCAGCTCACCGTATGGGGAATTGGAGACCCAGTACTTC